The TCR beta chain described here comes from a study of blood T cell repertoires in COVID-19. Germline V gene sequence: CDR1 MDHEN, CDR2 SYDVKM. This CDR3 region has 12 residues. Trimming took off 6 bases at V and 2 bases at J, with 7 bases between the two ends. Profiling relied on immunoSEQ multiplex PCR, and the TCRdb table lists in-frame clones only, not all of them. The data contain 290,000 or so clones, about 82% of them singletons. The specimen sequenced was peripheral blood. The sequence came from a man in his forties or fifties with active or convalescent COVID-19. The genes are TRBV28 and TRBJ2-5; D ambiguous. The CDR3 nucleotides read TGTGCCAGCAGAACAGAACAAGAGACCCAGTACTTC. Translated: CASRTEQETQYF. The full variable domain, with the rest looked up from reference TRBV28 and TRBJ2-5, is DVKVTQSSRYLVKRTGEKVFLECVQDMDHENMFWYRQDPGLGLRLIYFSYDVKMKEKGDIPEGYSVSREKKERFSLILESASTNQTSMYLCASRTEQETQYFGPGTRLLVL.